The 20 T cell receptor beta chains presented below share a single source sample, sequenced in a study of cytotoxic CD8 clonotypes in ibrutinib-treated CLL. Generated by immunoSEQ multiplex PCR, the TCRdb table keeps only in-frame clones and is missing some. The data hold 110,000 or so clones, with 58% observed a single time. The material sequenced was PBMCs, taken after 24 months of ibrutinib treatment. These receptors came from a human donor with chronic lymphocytic leukemia.

This clone was detected only a few times. V usage is TRBV28 and J usage is TRBJ2-7; 7 positions match TRBD1. With V trimmed by 2 bases and J by 2 bases, 3 bases remained unmatched. The CDR3 has 14 residues. The germline CDR1 and CDR2 sequences are MDHEN and SYDVKM. DNA for the CDR3: TGTGCCAGCAGTTTACTCCAGGGGGCCTACGAGCAGTACTTC. Translating it yields CASSLLQGAYEQYF.

The V gene is TRBV19, the J gene TRBJ2-7; no clear D. V was trimmed by 4 bases and J by 6 bases, leaving 10 bases between them. Germline loops: CDR1 LNHDA, CDR2 SQIVND (reference sequence). The CDR3 extends over 12 amino acids. The CDR3 is CASSKGEGEQYF. The CDR3 nucleotides read TGTGCCAGTAGTAAGGGCGAAGGCGAGCAGTACTTC.

This clone was seen more than once but under ten times. V and J are TRBV7-2 and TRBJ2-7; D possibly matches TRBD1 or TRBD2 (6 bases each). CDR3 size: 15 residues. Germline CDR1 and CDR2: SGHTA and FQGNSA. Trimming removed 1 base at V and 7 bases at J, with 17 bases between. CDR3 in amino acids: CASSLDGGGRREQYF. The CDR3 DNA reads TGTGCCAGCAGCTTAGACGGGGGCGGTCGGCGAGAGCAGTACTTC.

V is TRBV27 and J is TRBJ2-4, with D tentatively TRBD1 (5 bases). V lost 10 bases to trimming and J lost 2 bases, with 12 bases between them. This CDR3 contains 13 residues. The germline V gene encodes CDR1 MNHEY and CDR2 SMNVEV (reference sequence). The CDR3 here is CATSQEPKNIQYF. As DNA, the CDR3 is TGTGCCACCTCACAGGAGCCCAAAAACATTCAGTACTTC.

The chain combines TRBV5-6 with TRBJ1-1, with 10 positions matching TRBD1. This CDR3 is 18 amino acids long. Per germline, CDR1 SGHDT and CDR2 YYEEEE. Trimming took 2 bases from V and 4 from J; bases not matched to a gene: 14. CDR3 nucleotides: TGTGCCAGCAGCTTTGCTCAGGGACAGGGGTGGGTAGCCACTGAAGCTTTCTTT. Protein: CASSFAQGQGWVATEAFF.

This clone was recorded only once. The genes are TRBV18 and TRBJ2-2; the D gene is possibly TRBD2 (6 bases). Germline assignment: CDR1 KGHSH and CDR2 LQKENI. Trimming cost V 2 bases and J 5 bases, with 12 bases left between them. The CDR3 contains 15 residues. In DNA form, the CDR3 reads TGTGCCAGCTCACCAAGGGGACTTTATACCGGGGAGCTGTTTTTT. Translation: CASSPRGLYTGELFF. The full variable domain, with the rest looked up from reference TRBV18 and TRBJ2-2, is NAGVMQNPRHLVRRRGQEARLRCSPMKGHSHVYWYRQLPEEGLKFMVYLQKENIIDESGMPKERFSAEFPKEGPSILRIQQVVRGDSAAYFCASSPRGLYTGELFFGEGSRLTVL.

This clone was detected once. The chain employs TRBV7-2 and TRBJ2-7, with D maybe TRBD2 (5 bases). CDR1 is SGHTA and CDR2 is FQGNSA in the germline V gene. V was pared by 1 base and J by 6 bases, with 13 bases between. This CDR3 contains 14 residues. This CDR3 is CASSLVEGKGEQYF. The CDR3 coding sequence is TGTGCCAGCAGCTTAGTTGAGGGCAAGGGCGAGCAGTACTTC.

The V and J genes are TRBV11-3 and TRBJ2-1; D gene uncertain. Trimming took off 2 bases at V and 8 bases at J, with 13 bases between the two ends. CDR1 and CDR2 from the germline V gene are SGHNT and YENEEA. The CDR3 spans 14 residues. CDR3 DNA: TGTGCCAGCAGCTTACTGGGCCAGGCCGATGAGCAGTTCTTC. Translation: CASSLLGQADEQFF.

This clone appeared a single time. The rearrangement joins TRBV21-1 to TRBJ2-5; TRBD2 is the table's D call, not checked against the DNA. TRBV21-1 is flagged as a pseudogene. The CDR3 sequence is 18 residues long. The CDR3 DNA follows: TGTGCCAGCAGCATCCGGACTAGCGGGGGGAATGGGGAAAAGACCCAGTACTTC. This sequence encodes CASSIRTSGGNGEKTQYF.

J is TRBJ1-2 and V is TRBV5-6; D is uncertain. The ends were cut back, 0 bases at V and 7 bases at J, with 13 bases in the middle. This CDR3 has 14 residues. CDR1 and CDR2 from the germline V gene are SGHDT and YYEEEE. The CDR3 DNA is TGTGCCAGCAGCTTGGCCCTCGGGGATGGTGGCTACACCTTC. It specifies CASSLALGDGGYTF.

This sequence joins TRBV30 and TRBJ1-2; 9 bases agree with TRBD1. J lost 4 bases, V lost 8 bases, and 8 bases had no gene match. CDR1 and CDR2 from the germline V gene are GTSNPN and SVGIG (reference sequence). The CDR3 contains 13 residues. CDR3 sequence: CARRDRDRYGYTF. The CDR3 bases are TGTGCCCGGCGGGACAGGGATCGCTATGGCTACACCTTC.

V gene TRBV11-2 combines with J gene TRBJ1-1; D might be TRBD1 (6 bases). Trimming removed 3 bases at V and 3 bases at J, with 14 bases between. This CDR3 is built from 15 residues. Germline-derived CDR1 and CDR2 are SGHAT and FQNNGV. The CDR3 spells CASSFVTGLDTEAFF. For the CDR3, the DNA is TGTGCCAGCAGCTTCGTCACAGGGCTGGACACTGAAGCTTTCTTT.

This clone was seen a handful of times. This chain joins TRBV30 and TRBJ1-6; D may be TRBD1 (5 bases). This CDR3 region has 15 residues. The germline V and J ends were trimmed by 3 bases and 7 bases, with 16 bases remaining between them. Germline V gene data show CDR1 as GTSNPN and CDR2 as SVGIG (reference sequence). The CDR3 region has the DNA TGTGCCTGGAGACGCCTGGGGACGGGAAATTCACCCCTCCACTTT. Translated: CAWRRLGTGNSPLHF.

In its sample, this clone was seen a few times. The chain joins TRBV2 to TRBJ1-4, with D unresolved. The germline V and J ends were trimmed by 4 bases and 0 bases, with 9 bases remaining between them. This CDR3 contains 15 residues. Germline lookup yields CDR1 SNHLY and CDR2 FYNNEI. DNA of the CDR3: TGTGCCAGCAGTGGGACGGTAACAACTAATGAAAAACTGTTTTTT. Translated, it gives CASSGTVTTNEKLFF.

The chain has TRBV5-1 and TRBJ2-5, with D maybe TRBD2 (6 bases). V lost 3 bases, J lost 4 bases, and 7 bases lay in between. The germline CDR1 and CDR2 sequences are SGHRS and YFSETQ. This CDR3 contains 12 residues. The CDR3 protein is CASSWDSETQYF. The CDR3 DNA reads TGCGCCAGCAGCTGGGACTCAGAGACCCAGTACTTC.

The chain combines TRBV28 with TRBJ1-4; TRBD1 agrees at 10 bases. The V gene end was trimmed by 2 bases and the J gene end by 6 bases; junction bases not matched to a gene: 12. Per germline, CDR1 MDHEN and CDR2 SYDVKM. The CDR3 is made up of 18 amino acids. The CDR3 spells CASSLRSGTGVSHEKLFF. CDR3 DNA sequence: TGTGCCAGCAGTTTACGTTCCGGGACAGGGGTTTCTCATGAAAAACTGTTTTTT.

V is TRBV5-1 and J is TRBJ2-3, with 12 bases fitting TRBD2. The V and J ends lost 4 bases and 0 bases, in that order; junction bases with no gene match: 9. Germline-derived CDR1 and CDR2 are SGHRS and YFSETQ. This CDR3 is 18 amino acids long. The CDR3 spells CASSDLAGGKPSTDTQYF. The CDR3 nucleotides read TGCGCCAGCAGCGATCTAGCGGGGGGGAAACCTAGCACAGATACGCAGTATTTT.

The rearrangement links TRBV27 to TRBJ2-7; no definite D call. V was clipped by 3 bases and J by 2 bases, with 8 bases between them. CDR1 and CDR2 (germline): MNHEY, SMNVEV (reference sequence). The CDR3 is made up of 13 amino acids. CDR3 DNA sequence: TGTGCCAGCAGTTTCGACGGCCCCTACGAGCAGTACTTC. This encodes CASSFDGPYEQYF.

The chain recombines TRBV7-2 with TRBJ2-5, with D unclear. V was trimmed by 6 bases and J by 5 bases, leaving 7 bases between them. Germline CDR1 reads SGHTA; CDR2 reads FQGNSA. This CDR3 spans 11 amino acids. The CDR3 loop reads CASSLWETQYF. The CDR3 DNA follows: TGTGCCAGCAGTCTGTGGGAGACCCAGTACTTC. Filled out from reference TRBV7-2 and TRBJ2-5, the complete variable domain reads GAGVSQSPSNKVTEKGKDVELRCDPISGHTALYWYRQSLGQGLEFLIYFQGNSAPDKSGLPSDRFSAERTGGSVSTLTIQRTQQEDSAVYLCASSLWETQYFGPGTRLLVL.

The V gene is TRBV7-2, the J gene TRBJ1-2; D is ambiguous. Trimming stripped 0 bases from V and 5 bases from J, with 10 bases between. CDR3 length: 14 amino acids. From germline, CDR1 is SGHTA and CDR2 FQGNSA. CDR3 in amino acids: CASSLAMVGYGYTF. The CDR3 coding sequence is TGTGCCAGCAGCTTAGCCATGGTGGGGTATGGCTACACCTTC.